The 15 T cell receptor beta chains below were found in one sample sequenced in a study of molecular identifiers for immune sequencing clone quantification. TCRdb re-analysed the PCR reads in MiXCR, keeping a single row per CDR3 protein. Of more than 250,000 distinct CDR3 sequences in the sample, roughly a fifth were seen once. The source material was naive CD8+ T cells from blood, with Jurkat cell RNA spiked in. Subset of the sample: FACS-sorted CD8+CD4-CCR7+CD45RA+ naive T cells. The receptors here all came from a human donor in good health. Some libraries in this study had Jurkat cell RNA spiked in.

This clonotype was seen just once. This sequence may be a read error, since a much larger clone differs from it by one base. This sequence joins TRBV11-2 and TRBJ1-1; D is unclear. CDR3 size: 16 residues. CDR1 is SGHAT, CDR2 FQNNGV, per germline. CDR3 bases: TGTGCCAGCAGCTCTATAACAGAGGACGTAAACACTGAAGCTCTCTTT. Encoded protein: CASSSITEDVNTEALF.

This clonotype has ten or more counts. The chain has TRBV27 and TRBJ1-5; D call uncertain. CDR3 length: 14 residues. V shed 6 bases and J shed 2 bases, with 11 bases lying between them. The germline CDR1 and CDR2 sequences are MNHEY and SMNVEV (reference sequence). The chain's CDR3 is CASRLNTGNQPQHF. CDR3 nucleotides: TGTGCCAGCAGACTAAACACAGGCAATCAGCCCCAGCATTTT.

The DNA of the CDR3 is TGTGCCAGCAGTAGGACAGATCATAGCAATCAGCCCCAGCATTTT. Amino acid sequence: CASSRTDHSNQPQHF. This rearrangement joins TRBV12-3 or TRBV12-4 to TRBJ1-5, with a tentative D call TRBD1 (6 bases). This CDR3 is 15 amino acids long. Trimming pared 5 bases from V and 0 bases from J, leaving 11 bases between.

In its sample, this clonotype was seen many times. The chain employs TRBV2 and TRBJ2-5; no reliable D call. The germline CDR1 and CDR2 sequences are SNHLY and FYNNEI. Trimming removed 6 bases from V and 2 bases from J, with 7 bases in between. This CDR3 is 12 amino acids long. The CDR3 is CASSLRQETQYF. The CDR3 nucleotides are TGTGCCAGCAGCTTACGACAAGAGACCCAGTACTTC.

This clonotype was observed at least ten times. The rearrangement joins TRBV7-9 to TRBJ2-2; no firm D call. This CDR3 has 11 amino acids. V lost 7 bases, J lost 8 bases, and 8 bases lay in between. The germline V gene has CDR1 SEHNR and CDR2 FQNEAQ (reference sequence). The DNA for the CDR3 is TGTGCCAGCAAACCCGTTGGGGAGCTGTTTTTT. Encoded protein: CASKPVGELFF.

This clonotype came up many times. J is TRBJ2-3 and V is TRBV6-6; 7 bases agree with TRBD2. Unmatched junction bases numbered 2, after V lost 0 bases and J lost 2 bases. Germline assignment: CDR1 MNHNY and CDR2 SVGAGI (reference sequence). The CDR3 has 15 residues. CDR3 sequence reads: CASSYSAGDTDTQYF. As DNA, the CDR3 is TGTGCCAGCAGTTACTCCGCGGGGGACACAGATACGCAGTATTTT.

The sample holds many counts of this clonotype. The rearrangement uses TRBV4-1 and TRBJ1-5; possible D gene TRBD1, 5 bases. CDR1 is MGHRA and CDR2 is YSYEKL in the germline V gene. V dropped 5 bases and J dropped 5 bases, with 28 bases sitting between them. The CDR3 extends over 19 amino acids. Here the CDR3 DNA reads TGCGCCAGCAGCTCATTCGGGTCGGGGCCCTTGAACCACCATCAGCCCCAGCATTTT. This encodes CASSSFGSGPLNHHQPQHF.

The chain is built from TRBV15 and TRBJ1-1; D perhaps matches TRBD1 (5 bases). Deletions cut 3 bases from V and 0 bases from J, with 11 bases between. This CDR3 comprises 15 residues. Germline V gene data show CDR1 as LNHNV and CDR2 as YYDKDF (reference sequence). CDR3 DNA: TGTGCCACCAGCAGGTTTAAGGGGATGAACACTGAAGCTTTCTTT. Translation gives CATSRFKGMNTEAFF.

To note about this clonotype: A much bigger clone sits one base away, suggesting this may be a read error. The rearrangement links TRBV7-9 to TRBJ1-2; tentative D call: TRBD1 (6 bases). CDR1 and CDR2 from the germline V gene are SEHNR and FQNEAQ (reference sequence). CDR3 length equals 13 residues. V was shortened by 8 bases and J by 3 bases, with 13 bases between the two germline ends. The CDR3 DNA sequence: TGTGCCAGCTCTGGGGCAGGGGACTATGGCTACACCTTC. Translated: CASSGAGDYGYTF.

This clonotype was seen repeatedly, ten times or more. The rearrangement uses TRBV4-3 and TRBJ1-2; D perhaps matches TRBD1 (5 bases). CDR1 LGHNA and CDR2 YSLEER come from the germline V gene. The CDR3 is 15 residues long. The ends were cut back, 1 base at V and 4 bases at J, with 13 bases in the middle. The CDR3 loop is CASSQGSTGFYGYTF. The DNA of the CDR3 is TGCGCCAGCAGCCAAGGGTCCACAGGCTTCTATGGCTACACCTTC.

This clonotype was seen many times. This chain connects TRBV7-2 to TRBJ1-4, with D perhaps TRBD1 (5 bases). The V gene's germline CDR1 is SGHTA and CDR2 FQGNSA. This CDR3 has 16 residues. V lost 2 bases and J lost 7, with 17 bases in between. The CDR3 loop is CASSLLHQGGVEKLFF. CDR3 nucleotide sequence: TGTGCCAGCAGCTTACTACATCAGGGCGGGGTTGAAAAACTGTTTTTT.

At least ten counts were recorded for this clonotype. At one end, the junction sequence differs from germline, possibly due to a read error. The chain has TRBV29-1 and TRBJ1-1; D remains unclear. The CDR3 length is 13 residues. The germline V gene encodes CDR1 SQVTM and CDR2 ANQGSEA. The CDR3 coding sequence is TGCAGCGTTGACGACGGCGGGAACGCTGAAGCTTTCTTT. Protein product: CSVDDGGNAEAFF.

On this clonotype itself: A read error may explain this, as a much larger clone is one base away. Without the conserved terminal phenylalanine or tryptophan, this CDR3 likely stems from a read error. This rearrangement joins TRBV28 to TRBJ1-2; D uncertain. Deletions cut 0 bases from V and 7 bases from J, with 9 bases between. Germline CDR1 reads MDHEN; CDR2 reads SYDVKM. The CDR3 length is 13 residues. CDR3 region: CASSLWAVSGYTL. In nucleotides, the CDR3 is TGTGCCAGCAGTTTATGGGCAGTCTCTGGCTACACCCTC.

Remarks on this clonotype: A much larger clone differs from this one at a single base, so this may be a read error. Written as DNA, the CDR3 is TGCAGTGTGTTGGACGGCGGTAGCTCCTACGAGCAGTACTTC. It yields the protein CSVLDGGSSYEQYF. The chain is built from TRBV20-1 and TRBJ2-7; D not resolved. The germline V gene encodes CDR1 DFQATT and CDR2 SNEGSKA (reference sequence). There are 14 residues in the CDR3. Trimming took off 7 bases at V and 0 bases at J, with 16 bases between the two ends.

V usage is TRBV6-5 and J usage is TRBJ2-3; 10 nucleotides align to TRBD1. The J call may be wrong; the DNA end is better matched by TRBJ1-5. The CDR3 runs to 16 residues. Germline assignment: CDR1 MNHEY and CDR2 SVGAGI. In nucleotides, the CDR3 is TGTGCCAGCAGCTTCGATCGACAGGGGGCATCAGATACGCAGCATTTT. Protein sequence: CASSFDRQGASDTQHF.